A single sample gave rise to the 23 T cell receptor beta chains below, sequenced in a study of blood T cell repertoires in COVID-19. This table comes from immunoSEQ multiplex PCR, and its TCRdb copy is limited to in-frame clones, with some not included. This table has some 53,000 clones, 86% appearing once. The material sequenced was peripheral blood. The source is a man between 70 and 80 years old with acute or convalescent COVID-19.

CDR3 region: CASSLLSSGRPTDTQYF. For the CDR3, the DNA is TGTGCCAGCAGTTTATTGTCTAGCGGGAGGCCCACAGATACGCAGTATTTT. V usage is TRBV28 and J usage is TRBJ2-3; 11 bases map to TRBD2. Germline CDR1 and CDR2: MDHEN and SYDVKM. This CDR3 has 17 residues. V gave up 1 base and J gave up 2 bases; unmatched junction bases: 5.

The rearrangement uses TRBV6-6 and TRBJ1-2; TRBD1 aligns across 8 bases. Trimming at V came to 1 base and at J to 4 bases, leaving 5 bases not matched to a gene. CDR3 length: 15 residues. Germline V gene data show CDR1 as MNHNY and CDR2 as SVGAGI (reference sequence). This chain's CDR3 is CASSYYDRGGYGYTF. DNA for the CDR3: TGTGCCAGCAGTTACTACGACAGGGGCGGCTATGGCTACACCTTC.

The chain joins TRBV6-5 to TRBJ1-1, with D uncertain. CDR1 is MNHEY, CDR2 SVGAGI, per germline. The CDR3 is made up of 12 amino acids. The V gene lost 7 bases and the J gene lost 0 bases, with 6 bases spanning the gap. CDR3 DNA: TGTGCCAGCACCCTTATGAACACTGAAGCTTTCTTT. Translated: CASTLMNTEAFF.

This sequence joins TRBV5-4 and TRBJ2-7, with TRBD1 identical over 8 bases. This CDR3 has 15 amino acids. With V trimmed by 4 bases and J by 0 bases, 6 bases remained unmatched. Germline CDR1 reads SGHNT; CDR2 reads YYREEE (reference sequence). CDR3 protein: CASSVPGQVSYEQYF. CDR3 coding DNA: TGTGCCAGCAGCGTCCCGGGACAGGTCTCCTACGAGCAGTACTTC.

In DNA form, the CDR3 reads TGCGCCAGCAGTAGACAGGGGCTCCCGGGGGAACCCCAGCATTTT. This codes for CASSRQGLPGEPQHF. This chain uses TRBV5-1 with TRBJ1-5; 8 bases line up with TRBD1. The CDR3 consists of 15 residues. Per germline, CDR1 SGHRS and CDR2 YFSETQ. J was trimmed by 10 bases and V by 5 bases; bases with no gene match: 14.

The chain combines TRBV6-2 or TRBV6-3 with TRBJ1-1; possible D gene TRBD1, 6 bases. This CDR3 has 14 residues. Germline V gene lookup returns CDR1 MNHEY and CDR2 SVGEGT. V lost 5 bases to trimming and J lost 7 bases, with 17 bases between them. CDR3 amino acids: CASSTIRGAVEAFF. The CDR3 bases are TGTGCCAGCAGTACGATCAGGGGAGCCGTTGAAGCTTTCTTT.

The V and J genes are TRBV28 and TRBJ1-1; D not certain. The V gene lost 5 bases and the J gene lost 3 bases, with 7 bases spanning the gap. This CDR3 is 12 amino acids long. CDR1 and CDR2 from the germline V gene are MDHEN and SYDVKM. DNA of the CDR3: TGTGCCAGCAGTGCGGCGTACACTGAAGCTTTCTTT. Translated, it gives CASSAAYTEAFF.

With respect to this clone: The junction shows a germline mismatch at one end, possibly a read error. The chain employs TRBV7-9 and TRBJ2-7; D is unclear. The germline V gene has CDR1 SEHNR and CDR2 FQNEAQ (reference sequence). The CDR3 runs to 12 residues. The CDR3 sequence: CASSRDSHEQYF. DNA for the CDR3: TGTGCCAGCAGCCGTGACTCCCACGAGCAGTACTTC.

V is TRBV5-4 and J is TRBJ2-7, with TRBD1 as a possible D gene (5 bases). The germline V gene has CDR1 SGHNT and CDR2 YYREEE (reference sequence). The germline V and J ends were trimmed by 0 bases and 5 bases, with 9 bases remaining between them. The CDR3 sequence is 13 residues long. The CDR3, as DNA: TGTGCCAGCAGCTTGGGGCAGGGCCACGAGCAGTACTTC. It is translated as CASSLGQGHEQYF.

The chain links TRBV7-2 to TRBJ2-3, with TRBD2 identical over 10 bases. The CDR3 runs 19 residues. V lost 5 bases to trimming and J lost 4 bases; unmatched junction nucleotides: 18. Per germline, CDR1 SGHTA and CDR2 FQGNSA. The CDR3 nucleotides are TGTGCCAGCAGCGTACTCCGAGGGAGCGGGGGGGTCGGGCCAGATACGCAGTATTTT. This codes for CASSVLRGSGGVGPDTQYF.

Here the CDR3 reads CASSFTSPTDTQYF. CDR3 nucleotides: TGTGCCAGCAGCTTCACATCGCCCACAGATACGCAGTATTTT. The chain has TRBV5-5 and TRBJ2-3, with no clear D. CDR3 size: 14 residues. Germline V gene data show CDR1 as SGHKS and CDR2 as YYEKEE (reference sequence). V lost 2 bases and J lost 2, with 9 bases in between.

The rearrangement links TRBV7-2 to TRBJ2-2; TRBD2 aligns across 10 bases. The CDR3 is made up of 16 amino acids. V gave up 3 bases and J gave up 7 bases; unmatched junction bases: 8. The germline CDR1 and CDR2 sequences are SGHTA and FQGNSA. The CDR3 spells CASSFRWTSGIGELFF. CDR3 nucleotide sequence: TGTGCCAGCAGCTTCCGCTGGACTAGCGGAATCGGGGAGCTGTTTTTT.

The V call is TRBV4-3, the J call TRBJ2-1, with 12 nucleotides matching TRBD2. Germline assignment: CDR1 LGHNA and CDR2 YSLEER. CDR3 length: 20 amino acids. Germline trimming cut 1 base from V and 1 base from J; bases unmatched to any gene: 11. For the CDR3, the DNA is TGCGCCAGCAGCCAAGGGATCGGGCTAGCGGGAGGGGGGTCCTACAATGAGCAGTTCTTC. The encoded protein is CASSQGIGLAGGGSYNEQFF.

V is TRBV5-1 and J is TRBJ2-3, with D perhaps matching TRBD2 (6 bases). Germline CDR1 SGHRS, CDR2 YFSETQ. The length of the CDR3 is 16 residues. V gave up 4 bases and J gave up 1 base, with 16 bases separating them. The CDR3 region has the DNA TGCGCCAGCAGCGGTGGAGCGCGGGACGGCACAGATACGCAGTATTTT. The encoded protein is CASSGGARDGTDTQYF.

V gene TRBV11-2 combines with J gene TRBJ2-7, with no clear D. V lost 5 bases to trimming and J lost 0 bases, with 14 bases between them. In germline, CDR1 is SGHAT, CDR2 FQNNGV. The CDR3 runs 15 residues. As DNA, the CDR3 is TGTGCCAGCAGCCTTGGTAGACGGAGCTCCTACGAGCAGTACTTC. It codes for CASSLGRRSSYEQYF.

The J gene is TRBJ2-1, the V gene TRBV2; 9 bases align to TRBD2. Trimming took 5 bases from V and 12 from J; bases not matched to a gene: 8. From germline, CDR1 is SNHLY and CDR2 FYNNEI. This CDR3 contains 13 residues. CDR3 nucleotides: TGTGCCAGCAGTCTTGATAGCGGGAGCCGGCAGTTCTTC. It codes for CASSLDSGSRQFF.

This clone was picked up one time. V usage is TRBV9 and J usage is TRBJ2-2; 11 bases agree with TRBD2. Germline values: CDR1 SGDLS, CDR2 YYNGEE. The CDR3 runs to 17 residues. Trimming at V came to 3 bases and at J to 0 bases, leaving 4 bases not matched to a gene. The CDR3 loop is CASSAGSGGANTGELFF. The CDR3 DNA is TGTGCCAGCAGCGCCGGTAGCGGGGGGGCGAACACCGGGGAGCTGTTTTTT.

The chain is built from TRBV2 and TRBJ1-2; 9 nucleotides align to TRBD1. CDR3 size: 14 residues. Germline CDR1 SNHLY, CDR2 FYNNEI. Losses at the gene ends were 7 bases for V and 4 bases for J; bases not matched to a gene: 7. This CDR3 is CASKTGGGSYGYTF. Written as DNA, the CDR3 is TGTGCCAGCAAAACAGGGGGCGGGAGCTATGGCTACACCTTC.

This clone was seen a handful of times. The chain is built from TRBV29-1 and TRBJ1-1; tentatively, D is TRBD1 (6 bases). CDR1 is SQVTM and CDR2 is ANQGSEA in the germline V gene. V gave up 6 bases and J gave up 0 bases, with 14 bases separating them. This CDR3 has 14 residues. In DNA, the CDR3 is TGCAGCGTCTTCGGACAGAGCCTGAACACTGAAGCTTTCTTT. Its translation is CSVFGQSLNTEAFF.

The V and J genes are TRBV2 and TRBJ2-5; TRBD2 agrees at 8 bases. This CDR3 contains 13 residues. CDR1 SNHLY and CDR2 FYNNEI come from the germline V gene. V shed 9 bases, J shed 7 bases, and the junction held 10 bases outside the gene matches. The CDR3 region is CASRTGGVGTQYF. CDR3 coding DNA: TGTGCCAGTCGGACGGGAGGGGTTGGGACCCAGTACTTC.

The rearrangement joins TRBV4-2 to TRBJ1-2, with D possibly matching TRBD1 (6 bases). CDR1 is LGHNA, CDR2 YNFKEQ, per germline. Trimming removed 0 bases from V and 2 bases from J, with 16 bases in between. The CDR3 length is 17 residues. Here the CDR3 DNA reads TGTGCCAGCAGCCAAGAAGGAACAGGGCTCCAGAACTATGGCTACACCTTC. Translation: CASSQEGTGLQNYGYTF.

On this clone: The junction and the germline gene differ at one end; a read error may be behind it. CDR3 in amino acids: CASSLAPGQRALF. CDR3 nucleotides: TGTGCCAGCAGCTTAGCACCGGGACAAAGGGCCCTCTTC. The chain combines TRBV7-2 with TRBJ1-2; D is possibly TRBD1 (6 bases). CDR3 length: 13 amino acids. The germline V gene encodes CDR1 SGHTA and CDR2 FQGNSA.

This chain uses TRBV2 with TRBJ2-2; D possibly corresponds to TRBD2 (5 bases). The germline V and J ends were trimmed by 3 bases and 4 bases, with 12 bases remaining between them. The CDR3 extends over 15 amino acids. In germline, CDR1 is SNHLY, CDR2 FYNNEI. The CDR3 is CASSEDGLATGELFF. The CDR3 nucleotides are TGTGCCAGCAGTGAGGACGGGCTAGCCACCGGGGAGCTGTTTTTT.